The clone carrying this T cell receptor beta chain appeared a few times. The antigen remains unidentified. This entry is derived from a study of blood T cells in healthy people across ages. At the level of the study: Every two T cells gave about one barcoded beta molecule via template switching. Study-wide points: Naive CD4+ cells and diversity were both higher in long-lived donors than in aged donors.

Looked up from germline, CDR1 is LGHNA and CDR2 is YNFKEQ. Trimming pared 5 bases from V and 2 bases from J, leaving 21 bases between. This CDR3 spans 17 amino acids. It was with a sample-barcoded 5' primer and a J-beta primer mix that a second PCR of roughly 6 to 11 cycles was run. The template-switch adaptor, which had 12 random nucleotides, put a tag on each cDNA molecule. TCRdb ran MiXCR on the 5' RACE reads and lists one entry per CDR3 protein. The table includes approximately 490,000 distinct CDR3 sequences, less than 25% detected once. Separately, the same data were catalogued under a study of T cells of mothers and their children. Turning to that study: The donors comprised roughly 6 children and their three healthy Caucasian mothers.

The receptor was isolated from a boy aged 5 to 17 in good health. The sequenced sample consisted of blood. The V gene is TRBV4-2, the J gene TRBJ2-5; D is undetermined. The CDR3 region is CASSDSEWVKGQETQYF. Written as DNA, the CDR3 is TGTGCCAGCAGCGATTCTGAGTGGGTAAAGGGACAAGAGACCCAGTACTTC.